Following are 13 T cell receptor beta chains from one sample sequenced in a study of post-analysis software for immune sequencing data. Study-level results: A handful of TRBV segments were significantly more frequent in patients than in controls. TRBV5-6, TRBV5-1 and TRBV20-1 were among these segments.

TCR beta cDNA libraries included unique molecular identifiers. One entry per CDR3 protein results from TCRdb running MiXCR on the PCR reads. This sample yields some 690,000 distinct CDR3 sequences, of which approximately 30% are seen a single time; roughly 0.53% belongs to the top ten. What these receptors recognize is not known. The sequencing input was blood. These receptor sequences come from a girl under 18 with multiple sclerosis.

CDR3 protein: CSVKGGVTYNEQFF. In DNA, the CDR3 is TGCAGCGTCAAGGGGGGGGTCACCTACAATGAGCAGTTCTTC. The chain joins TRBV29-1 to TRBJ2-1; TRBD2 is a possible D gene (7 bases). This CDR3 has 14 residues. CDR1 and CDR2 from the germline V gene are SQVTM and ANQGSEA. The V end lost 6 bases, the J end lost 2 bases, and 14 bases lay between the germline ends.

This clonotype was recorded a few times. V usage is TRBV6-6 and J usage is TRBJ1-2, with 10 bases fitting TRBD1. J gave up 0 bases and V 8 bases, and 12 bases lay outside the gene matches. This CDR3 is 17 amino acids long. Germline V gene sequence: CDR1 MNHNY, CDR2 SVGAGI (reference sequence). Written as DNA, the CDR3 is TGTGCCAGCCTAGGGTGGGACAGGGGTATCGCTAACTATGGCTACACCTTC. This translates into CASLGWDRGIANYGYTF.

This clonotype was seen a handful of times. The CDR3: CASSVLGLAGGETQYF. In nucleotides, the CDR3 is TGTGCCAGCAGCGTACTGGGACTAGCGGGAGGAGAGACCCAGTACTTC. The chain is built from TRBV9 and TRBJ2-5; TRBD2 matches 15 bases. Germline V gene sequence: CDR1 SGDLS, CDR2 YYNGEE. The CDR3 is 16 amino acids. With V trimmed by 1 base and J by 4 bases, 2 bases remained unmatched. Full variable domain (missing parts from reference TRBV9 and TRBJ2-5): DSGVTQTPKHLITATGQRVTLRCSPRSGDLSVYWYQQSLDQGLQFLIQYYNGEERAKGNILERFSAQQFPDLHSELNLSSLELGDSALYFCASSVLGLAGGETQYFGPGTRLLVL.

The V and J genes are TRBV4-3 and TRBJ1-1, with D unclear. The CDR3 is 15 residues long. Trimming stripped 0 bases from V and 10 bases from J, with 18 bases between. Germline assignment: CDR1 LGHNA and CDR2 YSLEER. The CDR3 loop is CASSQEPRDTRGAFF. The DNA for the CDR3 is TGCGCCAGCAGCCAAGAACCGCGAGACACCCGGGGAGCTTTCTTT.

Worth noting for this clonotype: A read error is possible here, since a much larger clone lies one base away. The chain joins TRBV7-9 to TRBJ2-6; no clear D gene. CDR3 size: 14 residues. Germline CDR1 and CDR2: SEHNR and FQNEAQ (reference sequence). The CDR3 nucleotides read TGTGCCAGCAGCCCATACTCTGGGGTCAACGTCCTGACTTTC. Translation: CASSPYSGVNVLTF.

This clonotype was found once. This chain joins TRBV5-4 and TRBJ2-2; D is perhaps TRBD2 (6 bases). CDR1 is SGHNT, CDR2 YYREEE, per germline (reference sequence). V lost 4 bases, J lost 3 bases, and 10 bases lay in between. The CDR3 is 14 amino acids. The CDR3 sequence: CASSPGGYTGELFF. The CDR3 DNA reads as TGTGCCAGCAGCCCCGGGGGATACACCGGGGAGCTGTTTTTT.

CDR3 sequence (DNA): TGTGCCAGCAGCCAAGCTAGGGGTGAAGCTTTCTTT. Its protein product is CASSQARGEAFF. The V call is TRBV3-1, the J call TRBJ1-1, with D perhaps matching TRBD1 (5 bases). The CDR3 length is 12 residues. The germline CDR1 and CDR2 sequences are LGHDT and YNNKEL (reference sequence). The ends were cut back, 1 base at V and 7 bases at J, with 7 bases in the middle.

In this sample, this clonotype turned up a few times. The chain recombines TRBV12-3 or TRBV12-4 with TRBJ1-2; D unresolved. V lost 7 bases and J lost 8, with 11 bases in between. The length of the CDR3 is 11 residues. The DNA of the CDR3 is TGTGCCAGCAAAGTTCGTGCGGGCTACACCTTC. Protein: CASKVRAGYTF.

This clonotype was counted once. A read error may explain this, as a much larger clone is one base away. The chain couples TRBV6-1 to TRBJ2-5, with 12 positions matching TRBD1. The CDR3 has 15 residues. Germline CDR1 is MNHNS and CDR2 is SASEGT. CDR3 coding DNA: TGTGCCAGCAGTACCGGGACAGGGGGCCAAGAGCCCCAGTACTTC. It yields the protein CASSTGTGGQEPQYF.

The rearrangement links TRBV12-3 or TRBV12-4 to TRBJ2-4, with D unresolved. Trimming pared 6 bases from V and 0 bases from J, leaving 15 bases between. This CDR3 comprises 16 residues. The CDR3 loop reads CASSFYQNLAKNIQYF. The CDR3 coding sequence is TGTGCCAGCAGCTTTTATCAGAATCTAGCCAAAAACATTCAGTACTTC.

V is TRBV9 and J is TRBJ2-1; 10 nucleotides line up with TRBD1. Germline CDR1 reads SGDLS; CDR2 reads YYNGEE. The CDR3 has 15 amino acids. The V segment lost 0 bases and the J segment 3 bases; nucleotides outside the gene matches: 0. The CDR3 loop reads CASSVGDRGYNEQFF. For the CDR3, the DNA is TGTGCCAGCAGCGTAGGGGACAGGGGCTACAATGAGCAGTTCTTC.

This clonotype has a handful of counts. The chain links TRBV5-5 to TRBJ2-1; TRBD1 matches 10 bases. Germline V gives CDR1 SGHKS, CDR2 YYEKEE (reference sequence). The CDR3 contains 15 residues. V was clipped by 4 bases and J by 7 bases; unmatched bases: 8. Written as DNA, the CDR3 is TGTGCCAGCAGCGTCCGGGACAGGGGTAAAAATGAGCAGTTCTTC. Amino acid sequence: CASSVRDRGKNEQFF.

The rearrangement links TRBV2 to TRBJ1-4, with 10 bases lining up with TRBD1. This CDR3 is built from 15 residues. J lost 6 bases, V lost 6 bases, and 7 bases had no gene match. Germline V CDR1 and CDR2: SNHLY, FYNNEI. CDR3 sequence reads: CASRSTGGEHEKLFF. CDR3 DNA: TGTGCCAGCAGGTCGACAGGGGGCGAGCATGAAAAACTGTTTTTT. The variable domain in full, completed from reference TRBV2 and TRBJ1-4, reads EPEVTQTPSHQVTQMGQEVILRCVPISNHLYFYWYRQILGQKVEFLVSFYNNEISEKSEIFDDQFSVERPDGSNFTLKIRSTKLEDSAMYFCASRSTGGEHEKLFFGSGTQLSVL.